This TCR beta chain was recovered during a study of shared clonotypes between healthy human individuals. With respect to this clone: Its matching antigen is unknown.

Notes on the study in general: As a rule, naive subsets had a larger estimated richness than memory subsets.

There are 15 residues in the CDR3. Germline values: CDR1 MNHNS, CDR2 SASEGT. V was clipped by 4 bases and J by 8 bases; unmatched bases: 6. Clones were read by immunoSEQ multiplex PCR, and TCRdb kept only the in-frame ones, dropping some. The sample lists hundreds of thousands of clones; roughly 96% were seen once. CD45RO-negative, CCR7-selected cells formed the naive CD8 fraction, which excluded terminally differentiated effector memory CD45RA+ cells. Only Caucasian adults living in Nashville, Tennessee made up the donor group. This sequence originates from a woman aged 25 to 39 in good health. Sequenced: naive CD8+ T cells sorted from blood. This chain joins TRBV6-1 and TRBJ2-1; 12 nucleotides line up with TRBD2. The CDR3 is CASSATSGSNHEQFF. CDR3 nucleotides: TGTGCCAGCAGTGCGACTAGCGGGAGTAACCATGAGCAGTTCTTC.